This T cell receptor beta chain emerged from a study of CD8 T cells in ankylosing spondylitis. V lost 4 bases and J lost 2, with 11 bases in between. This CDR3 is 14 amino acids long. Germline V gene data show CDR1 as MRHNA and CDR2 as SNTAGT. 5'-RACE, quantitative and with molecular barcodes, yielded the TCR beta libraries. TCRdb called the 5' RACE reads again in MiXCR, with one record for every CDR3 protein. The sample comprises about 340,000 distinct CDR3 sequences, roughly 14% of which are singletons, and less than 1.1% rests with the top ten. This clonotype originated in a male donor with ankylosing spondylitis or in good health (not recorded which). The chain links TRBV6-4 to TRBJ1-2; a possible D gene is TRBD1 (6 bases). Specimen: blood, either unsorted or a sorted T cell fraction (not recorded which). The CDR3 sequence: CASSVFQGNYGYTF. Written as DNA, the CDR3 is TGTGCCAGCAGTGTATTTCAGGGGAACTATGGCTACACCTTC.